This T cell receptor beta chain was found in a study of cytomegalovirus exposure and HLA in healthy donors. In the study overall: There were approximately 81 million unique TCRs (from HLA-typed donors) in an early data release.

Among the donors, all were healthy bone marrow donors. The PCR ran on 60 Vbeta and 13 Jbeta primers. The table came from immunoSEQ multiplex PCR; TCRdb's copy has only in-frame clones and leaves some out. Of around 100,000 clones in the sample, less than 75% were seen once. Germline CDR1 reads ENHRY; CDR2 reads SYGVKD. There are 13 residues in the CDR3. The germline V and J ends were trimmed by 6 bases and 1 base, with 7 bases remaining between them. As for this clone: Its antigen is undetermined. The same CDR3 also results from other DNA sequences found in this sample.

General study points: Previously analyzed data showed that most TCR beta V segments were productive at a frequency of about 87% or about 30%. Later genetic work tied a missense DCLRE1C variant to beta-chain V and J trimming.

The source is a man younger than 45 in good health and CMV-seronegative. Sequencing was performed on PBMCs. V and J are TRBV10-3 and TRBJ2-1, with D unclear. The CDR3, as DNA: TGTGCCATCAGCCCAGGATCCTACAATGAGCAGTTCTTC. Translation gives CAISPGSYNEQFF.